This T cell receptor beta chain originates from a study of shared clonotypes between healthy human individuals. Some clones are missing from TCRdb's copy, which holds only in-frame ones; the method was immunoSEQ multiplex PCR. The sample contains about 960,000 clones, about three quarters of which appear only once. This CDR3 has 14 residues. Germline V lookup: CDR1 SGHTA, CDR2 FQGNSA. The V end was cut by 6 bases, the J end by 1 base, with 13 bases between. The receptor comes from a man aged 18-30 years in good health. Sequenced sample: memory CD4+ T cells sorted from blood. The subset here: CD45RA-negative fraction. The V and J genes are TRBV7-2 and TRBJ2-7; maybe TRBD2 (6 bases). CDR3 loop: CASSSRRGSYEQYF. Written as DNA, the CDR3 is TGTGCCAGCAGTAGTAGGAGGGGATCCTACGAGCAGTACTTC.